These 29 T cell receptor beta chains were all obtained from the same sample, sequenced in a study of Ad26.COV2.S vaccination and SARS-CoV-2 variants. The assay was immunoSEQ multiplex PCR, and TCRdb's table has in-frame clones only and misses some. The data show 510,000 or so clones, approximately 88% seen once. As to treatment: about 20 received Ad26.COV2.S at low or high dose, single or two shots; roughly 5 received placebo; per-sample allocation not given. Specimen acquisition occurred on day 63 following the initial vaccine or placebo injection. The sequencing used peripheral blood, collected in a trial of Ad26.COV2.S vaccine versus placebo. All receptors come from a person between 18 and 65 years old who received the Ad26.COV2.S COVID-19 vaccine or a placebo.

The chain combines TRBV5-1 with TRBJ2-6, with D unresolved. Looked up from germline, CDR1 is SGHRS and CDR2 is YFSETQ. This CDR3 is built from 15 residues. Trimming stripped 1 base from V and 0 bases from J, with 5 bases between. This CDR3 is CASSLYGSGANVLTF. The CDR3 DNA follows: TGCGCCAGCAGCTTGTATGGCTCTGGGGCCAACGTCCTGACTTTC. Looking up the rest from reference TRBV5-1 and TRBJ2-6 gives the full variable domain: KAGVTQTPRYLIKTRGQQVTLSCSPISGHRSVSWYQQTPGQGLQFLFEYFSETQRNKGNFPGRFSGRQFSNSRSEMNVSTLELGDSALYLCASSLYGSGANVLTFGAGSRLTVL.

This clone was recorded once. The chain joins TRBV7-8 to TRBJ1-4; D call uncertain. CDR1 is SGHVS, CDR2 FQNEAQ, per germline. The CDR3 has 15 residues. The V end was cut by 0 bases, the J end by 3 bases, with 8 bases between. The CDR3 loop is CASSLAGGPNEKLFF. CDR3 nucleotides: TGTGCCAGCAGCTTAGCGGGAGGGCCTAATGAAAAACTGTTTTTT.

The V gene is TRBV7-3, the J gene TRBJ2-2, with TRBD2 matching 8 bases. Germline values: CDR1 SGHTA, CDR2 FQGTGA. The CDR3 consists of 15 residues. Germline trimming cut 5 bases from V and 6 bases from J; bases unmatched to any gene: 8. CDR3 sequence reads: CASSPGTSLAGELFF. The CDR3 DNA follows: TGTGCCAGCAGCCCCGGGACTAGTCTGGCCGGGGAGCTGTTTTTT.

The CDR3 here is CASSPGRGDSPLHF. The CDR3 nucleotides read TGTGCCAGCAGCCCAGGCAGAGGGGATTCACCCCTCCACTTT. J is TRBJ1-6 and V is TRBV14; the D gene is possibly TRBD1 (5 bases). In germline, CDR1 is SGHDN, CDR2 FVKESK. Trimming took 4 bases from V and 8 from J, leaving 12 bases between them. The CDR3 contains 14 residues.

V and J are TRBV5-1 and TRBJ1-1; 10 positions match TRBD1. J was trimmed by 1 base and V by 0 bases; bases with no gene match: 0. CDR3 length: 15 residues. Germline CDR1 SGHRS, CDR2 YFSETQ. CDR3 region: CASSLGQGANTEAFF. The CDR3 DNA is TGCGCCAGCAGCTTGGGACAGGGGGCGAACACTGAAGCTTTCTTT.

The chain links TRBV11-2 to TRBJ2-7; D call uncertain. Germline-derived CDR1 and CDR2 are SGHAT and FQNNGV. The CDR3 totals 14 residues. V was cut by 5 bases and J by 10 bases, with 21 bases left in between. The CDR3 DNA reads TGTGCCAGCAGCCAAGACTGGACCCCTACGAATCAGTACTTC. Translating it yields CASSQDWTPTNQYF.

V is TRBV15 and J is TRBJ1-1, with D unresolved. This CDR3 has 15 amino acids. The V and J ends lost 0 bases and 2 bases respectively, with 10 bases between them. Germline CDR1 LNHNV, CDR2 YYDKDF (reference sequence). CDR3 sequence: CATSRDGRINTEAFF. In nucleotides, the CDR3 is TGTGCCACCAGCAGAGATGGTCGGATAAACACTGAAGCTTTCTTT.

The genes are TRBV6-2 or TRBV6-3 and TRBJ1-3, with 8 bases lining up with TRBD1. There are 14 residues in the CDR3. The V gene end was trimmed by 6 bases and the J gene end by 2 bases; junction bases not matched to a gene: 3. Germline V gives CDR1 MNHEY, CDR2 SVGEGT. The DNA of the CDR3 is TGTGCCAGCAGCCGGGGACAGGCTGGAAACACCATATATTTT. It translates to CASSRGQAGNTIYF.

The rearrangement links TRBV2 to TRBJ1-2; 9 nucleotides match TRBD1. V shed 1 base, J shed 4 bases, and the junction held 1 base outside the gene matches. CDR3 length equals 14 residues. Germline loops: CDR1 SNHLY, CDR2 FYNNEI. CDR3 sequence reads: CASSEDRGLYGYTF. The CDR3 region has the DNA TGTGCCAGCAGTGAAGACAGGGGGCTCTATGGCTACACCTTC.

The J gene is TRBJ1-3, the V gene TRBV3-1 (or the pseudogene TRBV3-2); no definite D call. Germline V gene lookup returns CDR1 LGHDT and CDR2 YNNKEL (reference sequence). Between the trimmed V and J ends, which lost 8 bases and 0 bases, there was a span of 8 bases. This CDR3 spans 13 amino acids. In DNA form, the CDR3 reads TGTGCCAGCCGCCTAAGCTCTGGAAACACCATATATTTT. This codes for CASRLSSGNTIYF.

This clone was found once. CDR3 in amino acids: CATSRDYEGAGNTIYF. CDR3 in DNA: TGTGCCACCAGCAGAGATTACGAGGGTGCTGGAAACACCATATATTTT. V is TRBV15 and J is TRBJ1-3; D ambiguous. CDR1 is LNHNV and CDR2 is YYDKDF in the germline V gene (reference sequence). There are 16 residues in the CDR3. V dropped 0 bases and J dropped 2 bases, with 11 bases sitting between them.

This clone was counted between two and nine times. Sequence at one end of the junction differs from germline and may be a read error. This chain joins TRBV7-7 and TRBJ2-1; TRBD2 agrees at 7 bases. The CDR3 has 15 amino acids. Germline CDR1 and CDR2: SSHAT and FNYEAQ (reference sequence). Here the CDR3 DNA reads TGTGCTAGCAGCTTAGGACTAGGTGGCTACAATGAGCAGTTCTTC. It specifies CASSLGLGGYNEQFF.

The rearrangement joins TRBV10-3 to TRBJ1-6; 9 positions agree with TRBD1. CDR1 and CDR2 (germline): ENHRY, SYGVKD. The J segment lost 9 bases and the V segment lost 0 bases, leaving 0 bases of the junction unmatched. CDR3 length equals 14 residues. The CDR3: CAISESDRGSPLHF. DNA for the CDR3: TGTGCCATCAGTGAGTCGGACAGGGGTTCACCCCTCCACTTT.

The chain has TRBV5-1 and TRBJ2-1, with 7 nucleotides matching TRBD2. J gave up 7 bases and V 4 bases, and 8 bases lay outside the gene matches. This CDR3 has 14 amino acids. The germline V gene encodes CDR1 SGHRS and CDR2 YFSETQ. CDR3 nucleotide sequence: TGCGCCAGCAGCACCGGGACTACCCTAAATGAGCAGTTCTTC. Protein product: CASSTGTTLNEQFF.

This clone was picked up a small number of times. As DNA, the CDR3 is TGTGCCAGCAGGCCTCAATCAGTGGTCACCGGGGAGCTGTTTTTT. This sequence encodes CASRPQSVVTGELFF. The chain links TRBV6-5 to TRBJ2-2; the D is unclear. The V and J ends lost 6 bases and 4 bases respectively, with 15 bases between them. This CDR3 is 15 amino acids long. CDR1 and CDR2 (germline): MNHEY, SVGAGI.

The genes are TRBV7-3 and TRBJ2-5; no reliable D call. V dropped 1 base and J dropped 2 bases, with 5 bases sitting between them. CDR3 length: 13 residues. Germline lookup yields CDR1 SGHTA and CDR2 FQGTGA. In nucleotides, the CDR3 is TGTGCCAGCAGCTTAAGTAATCAAGAGACCCAGTACTTC. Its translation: CASSLSNQETQYF.

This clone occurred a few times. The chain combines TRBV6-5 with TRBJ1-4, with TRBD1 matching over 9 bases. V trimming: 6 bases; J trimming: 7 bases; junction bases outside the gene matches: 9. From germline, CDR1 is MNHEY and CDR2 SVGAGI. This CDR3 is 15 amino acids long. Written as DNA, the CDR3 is TGTGCCAGCAGACTACAGGGGGCGGCAGGTGAAAAACTGTTTTTT. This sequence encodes CASRLQGAAGEKLFF.

CDR3: CASSAGGVYEQYF. The CDR3 DNA is TGTGCCAGCAGCGCCGGGGGGGTCTACGAGCAGTACTTC. V usage is TRBV9 and J usage is TRBJ2-7; 8 positions agree with TRBD2. After removal of 3 bases from V and 3 bases from J, the junction contained 2 bases not matched to a gene. CDR3 length: 13 residues. The germline CDR1 and CDR2 sequences are SGDLS and YYNGEE. Using reference TRBV9 and TRBJ2-7 for the parts outside the CDR3, the full variable domain is DSGVTQTPKHLITATGQRVTLRCSPRSGDLSVYWYQQSLDQGLQFLIQYYNGEERAKGNILERFSAQQFPDLHSELNLSSLELGDSALYFCASSAGGVYEQYFGPGTRLTVT.

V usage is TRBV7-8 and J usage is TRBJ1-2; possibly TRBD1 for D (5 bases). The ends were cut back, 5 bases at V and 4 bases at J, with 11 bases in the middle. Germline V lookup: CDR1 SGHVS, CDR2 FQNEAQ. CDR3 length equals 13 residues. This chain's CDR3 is CASSADSRYGYTF. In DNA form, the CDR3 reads TGTGCCAGCAGCGCCGACAGCCGCTATGGCTACACCTTC.

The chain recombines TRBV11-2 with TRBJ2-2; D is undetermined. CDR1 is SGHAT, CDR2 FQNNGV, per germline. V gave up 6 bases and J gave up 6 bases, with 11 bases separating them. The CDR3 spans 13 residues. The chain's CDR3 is CASRAEFAGELFF. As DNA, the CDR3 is TGTGCCAGCAGGGCCGAGTTCGCCGGGGAGCTGTTTTTT.

This CDR3 is CASSLGTSGRAFAGELFF. As DNA, the CDR3 is TGTGCCAGCAGCTTAGGGACTAGCGGGAGGGCCTTTGCCGGGGAGCTGTTTTTT. J is TRBJ2-2 and V is TRBV7-2, with 15 bases fitting TRBD2. The V gene's germline CDR1 is SGHTA and CDR2 FQGNSA. The CDR3 has 18 residues. V shed 1 base and J 6 bases; nucleotides not matched to a gene: 6.

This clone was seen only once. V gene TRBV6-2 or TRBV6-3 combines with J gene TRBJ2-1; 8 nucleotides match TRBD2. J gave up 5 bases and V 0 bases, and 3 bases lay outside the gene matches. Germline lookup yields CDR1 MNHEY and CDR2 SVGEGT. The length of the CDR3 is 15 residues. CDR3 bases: TGTGCCAGCAGTTACTCTAGCGGGGCAAACAATGAGCAGTTCTTC. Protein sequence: CASSYSSGANNEQFF.

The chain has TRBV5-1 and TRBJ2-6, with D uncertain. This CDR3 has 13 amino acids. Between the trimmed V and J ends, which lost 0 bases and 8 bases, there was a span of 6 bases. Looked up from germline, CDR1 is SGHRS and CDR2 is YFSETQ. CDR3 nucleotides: TGCGCCAGCAGCTTGGGGCGGACCAACGTCCTGACTTTC. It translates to CASSLGRTNVLTF.

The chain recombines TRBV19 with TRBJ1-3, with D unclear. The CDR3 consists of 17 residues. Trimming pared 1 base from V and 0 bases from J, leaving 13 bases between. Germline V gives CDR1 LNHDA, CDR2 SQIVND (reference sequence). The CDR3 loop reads CASSIAGNSYSGNTIYF. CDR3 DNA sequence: TGTGCCAGTAGTATAGCCGGAAACTCATACTCTGGAAACACCATATATTTT.

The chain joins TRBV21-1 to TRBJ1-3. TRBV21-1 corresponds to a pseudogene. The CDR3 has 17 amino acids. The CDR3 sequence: CASSKGAGILSGNTIYF. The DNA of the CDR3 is TGTGCCAGCAGCAAAGGTGCGGGGATCCTCTCTGGAAACACCATATATTTT.

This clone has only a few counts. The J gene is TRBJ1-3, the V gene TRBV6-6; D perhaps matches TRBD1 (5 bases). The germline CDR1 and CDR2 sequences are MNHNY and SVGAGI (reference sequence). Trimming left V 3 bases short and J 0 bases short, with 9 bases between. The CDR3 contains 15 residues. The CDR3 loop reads CASSYGGDSGNTIYF. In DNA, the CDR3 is TGTGCCAGCAGTTATGGGGGAGACTCTGGAAACACCATATATTTT.

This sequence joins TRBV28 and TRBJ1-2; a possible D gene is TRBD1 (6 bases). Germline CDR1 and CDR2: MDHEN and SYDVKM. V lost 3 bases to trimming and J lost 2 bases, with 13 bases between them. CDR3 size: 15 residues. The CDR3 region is CASSFVAGENYGYTF. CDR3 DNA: TGTGCCAGCAGTTTTGTTGCAGGGGAGAACTATGGCTACACCTTC.

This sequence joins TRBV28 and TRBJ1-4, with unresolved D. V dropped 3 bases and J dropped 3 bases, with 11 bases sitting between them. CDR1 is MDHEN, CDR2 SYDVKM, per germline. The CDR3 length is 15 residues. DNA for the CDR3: TGTGCCAGCAGTTTGCCCTCGGGCCCTAATGAAAAACTGTTTTTT. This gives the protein CASSLPSGPNEKLFF.

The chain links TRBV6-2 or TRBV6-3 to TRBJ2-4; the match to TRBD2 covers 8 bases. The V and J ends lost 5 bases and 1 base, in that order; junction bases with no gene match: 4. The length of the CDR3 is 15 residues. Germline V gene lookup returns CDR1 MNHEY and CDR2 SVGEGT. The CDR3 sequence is CASSTGGVAKNIQYF. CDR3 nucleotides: TGTGCCAGCAGTACGGGAGGGGTGGCCAAAAACATTCAGTACTTC.